The clone carrying this T cell receptor beta chain came up many times. Attachment of unique molecular identifiers to individual cDNA molecules was performed. In TCRdb, the 5' RACE reads were re-called with MiXCR into one record per CDR3 protein. The sample contains 40,000 to 55,000 distinct CDR3 sequences, less than 15% of which appear only once. The data belong to a study of early T cells in non-severe SARS-CoV-2 infection. Germline CDR1 reads SGHVS; CDR2 reads FNYEAQ. This CDR3 contains 15 residues. V shed 5 bases and J 5 bases; nucleotides not matched to a gene: 9. Material: whole blood. This clonotype was obtained from an adult who was a healthcare worker with PCR-confirmed SARS-CoV-2 infection or an uninfected control (not recorded which). This chain links TRBV7-6 with TRBJ2-1; 7 bases map to TRBD1. CDR3 coding DNA: TGTGCCAGCAGCCTAGGACAGGTTGGTCACAATGAGCAGTTCTTC. This gives the protein CASSLGQVGHNEQFF.